The text below deals with one T cell receptor beta chain. This entry belongs to a study of chemoradiotherapy in HPV16-positive cancers. Clones were read by immunoSEQ multiplex PCR, and TCRdb kept only the in-frame ones, dropping some. The sample has 2,500 to 3,500 clones, approximately 76% seen once. V lost 6 bases, J lost 0 bases, and 7 bases stayed unmatched. The CDR3 loop spans 16 amino acids. Per germline, CDR1 SNHLY and CDR2 FYNNEI. The specimen was collected from a patient who underwent chemoradiotherapy. The receptor's source is a human donor with HPV-associated anogenital cancer. The chain uses TRBV2 and TRBJ1-3; 8 nucleotides line up with TRBD1. CDR3 protein: CASRSGQAGSGNTIYF. The CDR3 nucleotides are TGTGCCAGCAGGTCGGGACAGGCTGGCTCTGGAAACACCATATATTTT.